The 13 T cell receptor beta chains in this list originate from one sample, sequenced in a study of shared clonotypes between healthy human individuals. TCRdb's copy holds only in-frame clones and misses some; the assay was immunoSEQ multiplex PCR. The sample includes hundreds of thousands of clones, roughly 95% seen only once; the top ten take approximately 0.11%. The naive CD8 population came from CD45RO-negative cells selected for CCR7, without terminally differentiated effector memory CD45RA+ cells. The sequenced sample consisted of naive CD8+ T cells sorted from blood. All receptors come from a woman in her 30s in good health.

The V and J genes are TRBV19 and TRBJ2-3; 12 bases agree with TRBD2. CDR1 is LNHDA, CDR2 SQIVND, per germline (reference sequence). This CDR3 has 16 residues. V lost 4 bases, J lost 4 bases, and 6 bases stayed unmatched. CDR3 in amino acids: CASSTTTSGSSDTQYF. DNA of the CDR3: TGTGCCAGTAGTACCACGACTAGCGGGAGCTCAGATACGCAGTATTTT.

Concerning this clone: This CDR3 is also generated by other DNA sequences in the sample. The rearrangement links TRBV27 to TRBJ2-7, with D tentatively TRBD2 (5 bases). Germline V lookup: CDR1 MNHEY, CDR2 SMNVEV (reference sequence). The CDR3 consists of 14 residues. V lost 2 bases and J lost 2, with 10 bases in between. The DNA of the CDR3 is TGTGCCAGCAGTTTACGCGGGTTGGCCTACGAGCAGTACTTC. Translated: CASSLRGLAYEQYF.

Comments on this clone: The sample has other DNA sequences that encode this CDR3 too. The rearrangement uses TRBV9 and TRBJ2-1, with D maybe TRBD2 (5 bases). The CDR3 runs to 11 residues. Trimming removed 0 bases from V and 10 bases from J, with 5 bases in between. The germline V gene encodes CDR1 SGDLS and CDR2 YYNGEE. CDR3 region: CASSVAGEQFF. The CDR3 region has the DNA TGTGCCAGCAGCGTAGCGGGGGAGCAGTTCTTC.

V gene TRBV10-3 combines with J gene TRBJ1-1; 7 bases are a match to TRBD1. The CDR3 is 12 residues long. V shed 10 bases and J 1 base; nucleotides not matched to a gene: 3. Per germline, CDR1 ENHRY and CDR2 SYGVKD. The CDR3 is CATGTANTEAFF. The DNA of the CDR3 is TGTGCCACTGGGACAGCGAACACTGAAGCTTTCTTT.

The V gene is TRBV27, the J gene TRBJ2-1, with 11 bases matching TRBD2. Germline trimming cut 6 bases from V and 11 bases from J; bases unmatched to any gene: 15. In germline, CDR1 is MNHEY, CDR2 SMNVEV (reference sequence). This CDR3 comprises 16 residues. CDR3 region: CASSPGTSGKGGKQFF. CDR3 nucleotides: TGTGCCAGCAGCCCTGGGACTAGCGGTAAAGGTGGGAAGCAGTTCTTC.

The rearrangement links TRBV2 to TRBJ2-1; D not certain. Germline CDR1 reads SNHLY; CDR2 reads FYNNEI. The germline V and J ends were trimmed by 8 bases and 6 bases, with 14 bases remaining between them. The CDR3 runs 13 residues. The CDR3 nucleotides read TGTGCCAGCCCCGGAGCTAGTGGCAATGAGCAGTTCTTC. This sequence encodes CASPGASGNEQFF.

The rearrangement links TRBV5-4 to TRBJ2-1; D gene ambiguous. V was trimmed by 3 bases and J by 9 bases, leaving 7 bases between them. This CDR3 spans 11 amino acids. Germline-derived CDR1 and CDR2 are SGHNT and YYREEE (reference sequence). CDR3 residues: CASSSVAEQFF. The DNA of the CDR3 is TGTGCCAGCAGCTCCGTAGCTGAGCAGTTCTTC.

This clone was counted a single time. V gene TRBV27 combines with J gene TRBJ2-7; TRBD2 agrees at 7 bases. With 5 bases clipped from V and 6 bases from J, the junction kept 7 bases outside the gene matches. CDR3 length: 13 residues. Germline assignment: CDR1 MNHEY and CDR2 SMNVEV (reference sequence). For the CDR3, the DNA is TGTGCCAGCAGTGCGGGGGTGGGGGGCGAGCAGTACTTC. It encodes CASSAGVGGEQYF.

The V gene is TRBV7-6, the J gene TRBJ1-3; 7 positions match TRBD1. Trimming cost V 5 bases and J 1 base; bases outside gene matches: 2. This CDR3 spans 14 amino acids. Germline values: CDR1 SGHVS, CDR2 FNYEAQ. In DNA form, the CDR3 reads TGTGCCAGCAGCACCAGGGGGTCTGGAAACACCATATATTTT. It translates to CASSTRGSGNTIYF. Complete variable domain (other parts from reference TRBV7-6 and TRBJ1-3): GAGVSQSPRYKVTKRGQDVALRCDPISGHVSLYWYRQALGQGPEFLTYFNYEAQQDKSGLPNDRFSAERPEGSISTLTIQRTEQRDSAMYRCASSTRGSGNTIYFGEGSWLTVV.

The chain carries TRBV7-9 and TRBJ2-3; TRBD2 agrees at 10 bases. Trimming at V came to 5 bases and at J to 4 bases, leaving 12 bases not matched to a gene. The CDR3 loop spans 17 amino acids. Germline V gives CDR1 SEHNR, CDR2 FQNEAQ (reference sequence). CDR3 loop: CASSEGPSGSQSDTQYF. The CDR3 region has the DNA TGTGCCAGCAGCGAAGGCCCTAGCGGGAGTCAGTCAGATACGCAGTATTTT. The whole variable domain, filled in from reference TRBV7-9 and TRBJ2-3, reads DTGVSQNPRHKITKRGQNVTFRCDPISEHNRLYWYRQTLGQGPEFLTYFQNEAQLEKSRLLSDRFSAERPKGSFSTLEIQRTEQGDSAMYLCASSEGPSGSQSDTQYFGPGTRLTVL.

The chain recombines TRBV6-6 with TRBJ2-7; no firm D call. The CDR3 totals 11 residues. V was clipped by 8 bases and J by 12 bases, with 17 bases between them. The germline CDR1 and CDR2 sequences are MNHNY and SVGAGI (reference sequence). The DNA for the CDR3 is TGTGCCAGCGGGGAAAACCATCGCAGGTACTTC. Its translation is CASGENHRRYF.

The rearrangement uses TRBV28 and TRBJ2-5; TRBD2 agrees at 9 bases. The CDR3 runs 14 residues. The germline CDR1 and CDR2 sequences are MDHEN and SYDVKM. V lost 2 bases, J lost 5 bases, and 3 bases stayed unmatched. DNA for the CDR3: TGTGCCAGCAGTTTAGCGGGAGGGCGGGAGACCCAGTACTTC. This gives the protein CASSLAGGRETQYF.

This clone is a singleton in its sample. This chain links TRBV7-9 with TRBJ2-1; 8 bases agree with TRBD2. The CDR3 has 17 residues. With 5 bases clipped from V and 3 bases from J, the junction kept 12 bases outside the gene matches. The germline CDR1 and CDR2 sequences are SEHNR and FQNEAQ (reference sequence). CDR3 region: CASSLSSSGPRYNEQFF. The CDR3 DNA reads as TGTGCCAGCAGCCTCTCCTCTAGCGGGCCTCGCTACAATGAGCAGTTCTTC.